These 15 T cell receptor beta chains were sequenced from one sample in a study of metastatic and nonmetastatic thyroid tumors. TCRdb reprocessed the PCR reads using MiXCR. The profile shows about 15,000 clones, over 25% of them singletons. Not a single patient had been given any form of treatment at any point before undergoing thyroid surgery. Sample: tumor tissue. The receptors were gathered from a male donor with papillary thyroid cancer or a benign thyroid nodule (not recorded which). Some clones in this sample may be carry-over from other donors' samples.

This clone was observed at least ten times. The V gene is TRBV20-1, the J gene TRBJ2-5, with D perhaps TRBD1 (6 bases). CDR3 length: 12 amino acids. Germline loops: CDR1 DFQATT, CDR2 SNEGSKA (reference sequence). Trimming took off 5 bases at V and 5 bases at J, with 12 bases between the two ends. CDR3 sequence: CSALQGKETQYF. In nucleotides, the CDR3 is TGCAGTGCTTTACAGGGAAAGGAGACCCAGTACTTC.

This sequence joins TRBV20-1 and TRBJ2-7, with D possibly being TRBD1 or TRBD2 (5 bases each). This CDR3 has 15 residues. Trimming removed 0 bases from V and 4 bases from J, with 16 bases in between. CDR1 and CDR2 from the germline V gene are DFQATT and SNEGSKA (reference sequence). CDR3 region: CSARDPRGSQYEQYF. The CDR3 DNA follows: TGCAGTGCTAGAGATCCCCGGGGCAGCCAGTACGAGCAGTACTTC.

DNA for the CDR3: TGTGCCAGCAGCTTATATAGCTCGGGCTCCACTGAAGCTTTCTTT. This translates into CASSLYSSGSTEAFF. V is TRBV11-1 and J is TRBJ1-1; D unresolved. V shed 2 bases and J shed 4 bases, with 14 bases lying between them. CDR3 length: 15 residues. Germline CDR1 is SGHAT and CDR2 is FQDESV (reference sequence).

This chain connects TRBV2 to TRBJ2-7; D not resolved. The length of the CDR3 is 13 residues. The V gene lost 7 bases and the J gene lost 2 bases, with 12 bases spanning the gap. Germline lookup yields CDR1 SNHLY and CDR2 FYNNEI. The CDR3 reads CASKVQGAYEQYF. CDR3 DNA: TGTGCCAGCAAGGTGCAAGGTGCCTACGAGCAGTACTTC.

Judged by abundance, this clone is medium-sized (0.01 to 0.1%). This sample also contains other DNA sequences that code for the same CDR3. The chain is built from TRBV6-1 and TRBJ2-7; D gene unclear. The CDR3 has 17 amino acids. Germline CDR1 reads MNHNS; CDR2 reads SASEGT. V was cut by 4 bases and J by 0 bases, with 19 bases left in between. The CDR3 sequence: CASSVILQGFSSYEQYF. The CDR3 nucleotides read TGTGCCAGCAGTGTGATATTGCAAGGGTTTAGCTCCTACGAGCAGTACTTC.

The chain carries TRBV6-1 and TRBJ1-3; D uncertain. The CDR3 spans 13 residues. The V gene lost 3 bases and the J gene lost 4 bases, with 7 bases spanning the gap. Germline lookup yields CDR1 MNHNS and CDR2 SASEGT. The CDR3: CASSDPTGNTIYF. CDR3 in DNA: TGTGCCAGCAGTGACCCGACGGGAAACACCATATATTTT.

This clone was counted many times. The CDR3 loop is CASTLAGEYYGYTF. The CDR3 bases are TGCGCCAGTACTCTGGCCGGGGAATACTATGGCTACACCTTC. The chain joins TRBV5-1 to TRBJ1-2; D call uncertain. This CDR3 comprises 14 residues. Germline CDR1 reads SGHRS; CDR2 reads YFSETQ. Trimming shortened V by 8 bases and J by 3 bases, and 17 bases separated the two germline ends.

This clone showed up many times. The chain has TRBV13 and TRBJ1-3; D remains ambiguous. Germline V gene data show CDR1 as PRHDT and CDR2 as FYEKMQ (reference sequence). The length of the CDR3 is 17 residues. The V end lost 0 bases, the J end lost 0 bases, and 12 bases lay between the germline ends. CDR3 loop: CASSLGRWADSGNTIYF. CDR3 in DNA: TGTGCCAGCAGCTTAGGCCGTTGGGCGGACTCTGGAAACACCATATATTTT.

There are a few counts of this clone. The chain is built from TRBV27 and TRBJ2-5, with 12 bases fitting TRBD2. Germline V lookup: CDR1 MNHEY, CDR2 SMNVEV (reference sequence). The CDR3 covers 18 residues. V shed 3 bases and J 0 bases; nucleotides not matched to a gene: 8. The CDR3 DNA sequence: TGTGCCAGCAGTTTCCCGACTAGCGGGGGCCGTGACCAAGAGACCCAGTACTTC. Translation gives CASSFPTSGGRDQETQYF.

V usage is TRBV5-1 and J usage is TRBJ1-2; D remains ambiguous. The V end lost 8 bases, the J end lost 13 bases, and 24 bases lay between the germline ends. Per germline, CDR1 SGHRS and CDR2 YFSETQ. The CDR3 extends over 13 amino acids. CDR3 amino acids: CARSGGAWSYPTF. Written as DNA, the CDR3 is TGCGCCAGGAGCGGCGGCGCGTGGTCATACCCCACCTTC.

This clone was detected once. The chain has TRBV5-1 and TRBJ2-1, with TRBD2 matching 14 bases. The J segment lost 3 bases and the V segment lost 3 bases, leaving 5 bases of the junction unmatched. The CDR3 covers 17 residues. In germline, CDR1 is SGHRS, CDR2 YFSETQ. Here the CDR3 reads CASSSGLAGVIYNEQFF. CDR3 bases: TGCGCCAGCAGCTCGGGACTAGCGGGAGTGATCTACAATGAGCAGTTCTTC.

This clone was seen at least ten times. The chain employs TRBV5-1 and TRBJ1-1; D remains unclear. Trimming took off 8 bases at V and 3 bases at J, with 20 bases between the two ends. Germline CDR1 SGHRS, CDR2 YFSETQ. CDR3 size: 15 residues. CDR3 residues: CASAVGPRSDTEAFF. In nucleotides, the CDR3 is TGCGCCAGTGCCGTAGGGCCGCGAAGTGACACTGAAGCTTTCTTT.

Ten or more counts support this clone. This chain joins TRBV6-5 and TRBJ1-1, with D uncertain. The CDR3 is made up of 15 amino acids. Trimming left V 2 bases short and J 0 bases short, with 10 bases between. Germline CDR1 reads MNHEY; CDR2 reads SVGAGI. The CDR3 protein is CASSYGGGMNTEAFF. CDR3 bases: TGTGCCAGCAGTTACGGTGGCGGAATGAACACTGAAGCTTTCTTT.

This clone was recorded many times. V is TRBV20-1 and J is TRBJ1-6; no reliable D call. This CDR3 has 13 residues. With 2 bases removed from V and 7 bases from J, the gap between germline ends came to 9 bases. Germline CDR1 and CDR2: DFQATT and SNEGSKA (reference sequence). For the CDR3, the DNA is TGCAGTGCTAGAAGGGTGATCAATTCACCCCTCCACTTT. This codes for CSARRVINSPLHF.

This clone has a count of ten or more. The chain uses TRBV9 and TRBJ2-1; perhaps D is TRBD1 or TRBD2 (6 bases each). V dropped 4 bases and J dropped 10 bases, with 18 bases sitting between them. This CDR3 is built from 14 residues. Germline CDR1 is SGDLS and CDR2 is YYNGEE. In nucleotides, the CDR3 is TGTGCCAGCAGCCGTAGGGGGGATGGTGGGGAGCAGTTCTTC. Protein sequence: CASSRRGDGGEQFF.